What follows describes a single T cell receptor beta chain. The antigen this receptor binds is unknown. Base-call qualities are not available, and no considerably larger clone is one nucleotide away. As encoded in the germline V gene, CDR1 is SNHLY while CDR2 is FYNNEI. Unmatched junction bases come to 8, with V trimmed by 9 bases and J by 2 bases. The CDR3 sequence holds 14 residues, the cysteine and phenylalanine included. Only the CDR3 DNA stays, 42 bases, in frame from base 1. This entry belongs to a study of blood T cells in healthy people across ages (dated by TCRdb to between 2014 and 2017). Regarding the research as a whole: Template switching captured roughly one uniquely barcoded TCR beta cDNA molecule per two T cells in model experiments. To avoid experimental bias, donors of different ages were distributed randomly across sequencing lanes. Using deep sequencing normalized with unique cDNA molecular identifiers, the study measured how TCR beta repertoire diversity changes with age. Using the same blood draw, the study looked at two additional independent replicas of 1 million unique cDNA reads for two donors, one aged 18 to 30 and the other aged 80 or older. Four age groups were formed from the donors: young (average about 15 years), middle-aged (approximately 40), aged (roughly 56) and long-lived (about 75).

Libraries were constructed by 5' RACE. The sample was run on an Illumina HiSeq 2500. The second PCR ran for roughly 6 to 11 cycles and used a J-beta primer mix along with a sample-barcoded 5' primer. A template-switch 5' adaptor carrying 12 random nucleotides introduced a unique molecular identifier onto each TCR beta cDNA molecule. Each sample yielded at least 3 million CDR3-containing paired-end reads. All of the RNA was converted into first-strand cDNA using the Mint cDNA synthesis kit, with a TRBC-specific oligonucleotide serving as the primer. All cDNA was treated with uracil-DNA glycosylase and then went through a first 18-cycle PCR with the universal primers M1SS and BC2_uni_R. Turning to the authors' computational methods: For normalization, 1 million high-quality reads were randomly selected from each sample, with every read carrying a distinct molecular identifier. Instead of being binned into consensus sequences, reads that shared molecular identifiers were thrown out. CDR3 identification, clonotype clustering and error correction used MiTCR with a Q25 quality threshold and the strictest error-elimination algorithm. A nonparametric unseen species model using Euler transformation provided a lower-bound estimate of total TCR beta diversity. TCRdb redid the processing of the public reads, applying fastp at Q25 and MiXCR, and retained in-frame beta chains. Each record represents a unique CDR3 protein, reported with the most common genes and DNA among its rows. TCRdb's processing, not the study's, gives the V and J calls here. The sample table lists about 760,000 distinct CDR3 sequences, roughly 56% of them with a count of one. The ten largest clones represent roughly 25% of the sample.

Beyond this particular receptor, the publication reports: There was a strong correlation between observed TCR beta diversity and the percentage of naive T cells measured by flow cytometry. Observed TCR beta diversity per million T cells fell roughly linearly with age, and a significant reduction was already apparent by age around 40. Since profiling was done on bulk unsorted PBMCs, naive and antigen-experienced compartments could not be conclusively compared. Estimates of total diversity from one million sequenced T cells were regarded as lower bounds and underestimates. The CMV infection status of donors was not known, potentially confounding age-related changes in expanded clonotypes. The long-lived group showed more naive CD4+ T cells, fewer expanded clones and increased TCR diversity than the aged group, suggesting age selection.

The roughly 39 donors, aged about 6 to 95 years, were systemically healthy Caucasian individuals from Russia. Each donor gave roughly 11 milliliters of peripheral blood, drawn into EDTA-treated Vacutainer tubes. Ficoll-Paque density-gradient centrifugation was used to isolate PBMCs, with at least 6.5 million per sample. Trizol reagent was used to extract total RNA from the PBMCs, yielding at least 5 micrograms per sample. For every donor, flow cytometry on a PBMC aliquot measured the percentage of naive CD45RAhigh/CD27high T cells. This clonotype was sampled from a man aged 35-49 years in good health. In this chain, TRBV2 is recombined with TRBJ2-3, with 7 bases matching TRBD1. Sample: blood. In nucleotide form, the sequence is TGTGCCAGACAACCGGGACAGTCCACAGATACGCAGTATTTT. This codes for CARQPGQSTDTQYF.